This T cell receptor (beta chain) was sequenced for a study of T cells in Graves' hyperthyroidism and ophthalmopathy. At the level of the study: Blood from the periphery was taken at initial diagnosis, before any treatment.

A few counts support this clonotype. No antigen is known for it. RNA transcripts were the template for amplifying TCR beta CDR3 regions. The TCR CDR3 first-round RT-PCR relied on the HTBI primer set. Using its own MiXCR run on the multiplex PCR reads, TCRdb lists one record per CDR3 protein. The repertoire holds about 640,000 distinct CDR3 sequences, with about a fifth as singletons. General study results and limits: Among thyroid clonotypes expanded above 0.001, most also appeared in blood. In simple terms, a model built on 13 V-J features told ophthalmopathy apart from stable hyperthyroidism. Ophthalmopathy onset followed model prediction by a median approximately 7 months.

The CDR3 has 15 amino acids. The V gene's germline CDR1 is MNHEY and CDR2 SMNVEV (reference sequence). Germline trimming cut 5 bases from V and 4 bases from J; bases unmatched to any gene: 6. The V call is TRBV27, the J call TRBJ2-2; 8 bases fit TRBD2. The sequence was collected from a man aged 30 to 39 with Graves' ophthalmopathy. Material: blood. The CDR3 sequence is CASSQAGVPTGELFF. CDR3 sequence (DNA): TGTGCCAGCAGTCAAGCGGGAGTCCCCACCGGGGAGCTGTTTTTT.